Sequencing of this TCR beta chain was carried out in a study of blood T cell repertoires in COVID-19. Profiling relied on immunoSEQ multiplex PCR, and the TCRdb table lists in-frame clones only, not all of them. The sample lists more than 75,000 clones; about four fifths were seen once. Germline V gene data show CDR1 as MDHEN and CDR2 as SYDVKM. The CDR3 spans 13 residues. Trimming removed 5 bases at V and 2 bases at J, with 10 bases between. The sequenced sample was peripheral blood. The receptor was isolated from a man aged 55 to 70 with acute or convalescent COVID-19. V is TRBV28 and J is TRBJ2-7, with D maybe TRBD2 (5 bases). CDR3 loop: CASSARGAYEQYF. The CDR3 nucleotides read TGTGCCAGCAGTGCCCGGGGTGCCTACGAGCAGTACTTC.